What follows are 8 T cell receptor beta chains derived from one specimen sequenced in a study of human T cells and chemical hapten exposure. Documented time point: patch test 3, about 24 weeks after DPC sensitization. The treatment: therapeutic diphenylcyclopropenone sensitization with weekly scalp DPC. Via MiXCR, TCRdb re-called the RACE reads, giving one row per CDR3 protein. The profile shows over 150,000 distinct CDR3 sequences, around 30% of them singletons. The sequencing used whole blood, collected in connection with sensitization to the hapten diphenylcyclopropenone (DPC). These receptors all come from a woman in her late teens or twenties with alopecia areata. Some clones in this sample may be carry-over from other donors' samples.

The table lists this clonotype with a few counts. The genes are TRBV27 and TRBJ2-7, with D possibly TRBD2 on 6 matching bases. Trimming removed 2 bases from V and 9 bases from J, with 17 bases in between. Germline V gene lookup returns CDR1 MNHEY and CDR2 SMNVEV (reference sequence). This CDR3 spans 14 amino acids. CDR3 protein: CASSLTAGPFVQYF. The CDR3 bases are TGTGCCAGCAGTTTAACAGCGGGCCCTTTTGTGCAGTACTTC.

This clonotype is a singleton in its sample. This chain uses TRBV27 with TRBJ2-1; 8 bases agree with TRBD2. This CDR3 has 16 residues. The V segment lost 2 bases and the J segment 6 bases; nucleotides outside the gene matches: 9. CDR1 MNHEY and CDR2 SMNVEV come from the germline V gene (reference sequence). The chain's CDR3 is CASSLMGLERLNEQFF. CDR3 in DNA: TGTGCCAGCAGTTTAATGGGACTAGAGCGGCTCAATGAGCAGTTCTTC.

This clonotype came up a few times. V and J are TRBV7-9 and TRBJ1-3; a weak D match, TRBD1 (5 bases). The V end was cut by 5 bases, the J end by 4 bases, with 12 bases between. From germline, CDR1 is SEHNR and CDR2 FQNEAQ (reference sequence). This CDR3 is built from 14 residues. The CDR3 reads CASSGDSTGNTIYF. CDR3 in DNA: TGTGCCAGCAGCGGGGACTCTACAGGAAACACCATATATTTT. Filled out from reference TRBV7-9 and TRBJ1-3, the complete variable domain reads DTGVSQNPRHKITKRGQNVTFRCDPISEHNRLYWYRQTLGQGPEFLTYFQNEAQLEKSRLLSDRFSAERPKGSFSTLEIQRTEQGDSAMYLCASSGDSTGNTIYFGEGSWLTVV.

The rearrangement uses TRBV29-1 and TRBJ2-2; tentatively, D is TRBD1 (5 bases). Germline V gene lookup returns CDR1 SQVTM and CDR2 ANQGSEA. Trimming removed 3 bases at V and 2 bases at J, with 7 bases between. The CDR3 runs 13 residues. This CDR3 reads CSVDQGNTGELFF. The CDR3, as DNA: TGCAGCGTTGACCAGGGAAACACCGGGGAGCTGTTTTTT.

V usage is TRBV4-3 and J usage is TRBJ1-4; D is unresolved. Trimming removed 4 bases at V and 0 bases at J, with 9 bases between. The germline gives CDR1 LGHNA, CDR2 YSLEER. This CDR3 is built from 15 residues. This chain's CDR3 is CASSRAQATNEKLFF. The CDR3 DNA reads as TGCGCCAGCAGCCGTGCGCAGGCAACTAATGAAAAACTGTTTTTT.

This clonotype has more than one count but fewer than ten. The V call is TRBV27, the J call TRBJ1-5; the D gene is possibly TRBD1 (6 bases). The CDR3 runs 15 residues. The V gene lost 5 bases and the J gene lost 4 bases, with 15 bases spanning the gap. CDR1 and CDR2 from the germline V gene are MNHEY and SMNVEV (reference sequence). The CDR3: CASSPGDGTNQPQHF. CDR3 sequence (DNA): TGTGCCAGCAGTCCAGGGGATGGCACGAATCAGCCCCAGCATTTT.

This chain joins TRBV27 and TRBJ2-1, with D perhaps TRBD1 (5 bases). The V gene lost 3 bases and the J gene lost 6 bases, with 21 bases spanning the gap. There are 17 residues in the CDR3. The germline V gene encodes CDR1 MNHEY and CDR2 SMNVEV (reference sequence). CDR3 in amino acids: CASSFPGNPPDINEQFF. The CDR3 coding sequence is TGTGCCAGCAGTTTCCCAGGGAATCCTCCTGACATCAATGAGCAGTTCTTC.

The CDR3 DNA sequence: TGCGCCAGCAGCTTGGCCGCTAGAGGAGAGACCCAGTACTTC. It specifies CASSLAARGETQYF. The rearrangement joins TRBV5-1 to TRBJ2-5; no clear D. V lost 0 bases, J lost 4 bases, and 10 bases lay in between. This CDR3 spans 14 amino acids. Germline CDR1 reads SGHRS; CDR2 reads YFSETQ.